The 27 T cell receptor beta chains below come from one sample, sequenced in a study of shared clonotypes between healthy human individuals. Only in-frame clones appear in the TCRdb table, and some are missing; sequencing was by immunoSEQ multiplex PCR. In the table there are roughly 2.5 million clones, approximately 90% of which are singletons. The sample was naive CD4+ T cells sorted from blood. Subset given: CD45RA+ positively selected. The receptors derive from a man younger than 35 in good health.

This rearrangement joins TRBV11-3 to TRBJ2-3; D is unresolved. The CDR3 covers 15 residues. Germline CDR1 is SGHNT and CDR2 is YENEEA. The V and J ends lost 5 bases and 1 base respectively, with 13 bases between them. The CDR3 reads CASSHDSSGTDTQYF. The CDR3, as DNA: TGTGCCAGCAGCCACGACTCCTCTGGCACAGATACGCAGTATTTT.

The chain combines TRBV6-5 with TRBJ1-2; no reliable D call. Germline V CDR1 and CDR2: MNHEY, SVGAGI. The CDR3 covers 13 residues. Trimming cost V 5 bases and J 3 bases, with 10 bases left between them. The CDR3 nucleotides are TGTGCCAGCAGTAGCGACATCGACTATGGCTACACCTTC. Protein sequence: CASSSDIDYGYTF.

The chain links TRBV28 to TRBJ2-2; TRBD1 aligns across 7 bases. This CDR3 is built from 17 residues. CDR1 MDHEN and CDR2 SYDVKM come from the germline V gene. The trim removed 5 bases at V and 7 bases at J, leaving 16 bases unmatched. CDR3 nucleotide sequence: TGTGCCAGCAGTCCGCCGGGACAGTTCCCTCTGGGCGGGGAGCTGTTTTTT. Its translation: CASSPPGQFPLGGELFF.

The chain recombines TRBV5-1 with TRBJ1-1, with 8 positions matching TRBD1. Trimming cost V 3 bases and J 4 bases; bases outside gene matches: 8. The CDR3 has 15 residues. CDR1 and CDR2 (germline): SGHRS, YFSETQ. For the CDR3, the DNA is TGCGCCAGCAGCTCTGGACAGGGTTGGGTCACTGAAGCTTTCTTT. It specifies CASSSGQGWVTEAFF.

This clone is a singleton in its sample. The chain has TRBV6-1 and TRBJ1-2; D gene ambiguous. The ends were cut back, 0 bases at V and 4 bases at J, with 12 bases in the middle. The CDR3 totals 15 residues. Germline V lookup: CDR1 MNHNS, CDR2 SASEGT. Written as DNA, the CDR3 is TGTGCCAGCAGTGAAGCCCCGGGGAACATCTATGGCTACACCTTC. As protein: CASSEAPGNIYGYTF.

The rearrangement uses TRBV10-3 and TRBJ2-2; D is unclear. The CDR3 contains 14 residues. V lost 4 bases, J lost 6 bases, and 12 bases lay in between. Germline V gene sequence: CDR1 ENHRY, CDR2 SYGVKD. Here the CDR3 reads CAISGQQDSGELFF. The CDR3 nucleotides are TGTGCCATCAGTGGCCAACAAGATTCCGGGGAGCTGTTTTTT.

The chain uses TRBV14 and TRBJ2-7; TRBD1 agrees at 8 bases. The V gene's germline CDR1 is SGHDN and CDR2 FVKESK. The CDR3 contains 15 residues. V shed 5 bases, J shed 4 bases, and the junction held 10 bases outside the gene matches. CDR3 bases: TGTGCCAGCAGCAAGGCCGGGACAGGAGGATACGAGCAGTACTTC. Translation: CASSKAGTGGYEQYF.

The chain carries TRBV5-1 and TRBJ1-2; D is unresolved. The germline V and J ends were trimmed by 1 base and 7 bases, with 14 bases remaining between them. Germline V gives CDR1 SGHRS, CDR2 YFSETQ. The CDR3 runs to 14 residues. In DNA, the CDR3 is TGCGCCAGCAGCTTGTTGTCTGCTTCGAGTGGCTACACCTTC. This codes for CASSLLSASSGYTF.

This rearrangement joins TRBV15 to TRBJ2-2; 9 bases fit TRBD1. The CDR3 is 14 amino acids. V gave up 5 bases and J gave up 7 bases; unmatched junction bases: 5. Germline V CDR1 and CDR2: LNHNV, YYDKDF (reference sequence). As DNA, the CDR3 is TGTGCCACCAGCGGGACAGGGAGCCTCGGGGAGCTGTTTTTT. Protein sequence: CATSGTGSLGELFF.

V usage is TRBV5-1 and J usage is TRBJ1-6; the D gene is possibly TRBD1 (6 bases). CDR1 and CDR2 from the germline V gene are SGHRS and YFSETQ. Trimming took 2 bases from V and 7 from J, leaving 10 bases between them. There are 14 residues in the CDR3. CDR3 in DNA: TGCGCCAGCAGCTTCGGGACACAAAATTCACCCCTCCACTTT. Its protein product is CASSFGTQNSPLHF.

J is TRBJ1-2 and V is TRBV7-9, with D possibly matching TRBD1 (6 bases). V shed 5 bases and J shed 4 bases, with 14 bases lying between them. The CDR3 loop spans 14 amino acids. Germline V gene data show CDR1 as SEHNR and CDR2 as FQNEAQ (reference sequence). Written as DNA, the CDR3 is TGTGCCAGCAGCGTACAGGGTGGAGCCTATGGCTACACCTTC. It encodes CASSVQGGAYGYTF.

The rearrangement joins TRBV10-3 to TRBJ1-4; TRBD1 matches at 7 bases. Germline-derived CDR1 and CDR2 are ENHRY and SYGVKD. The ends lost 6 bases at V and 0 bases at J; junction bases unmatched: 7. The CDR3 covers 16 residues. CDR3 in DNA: TGTGCCATCAGCCGGGACAGTCTTTCAACTAATGAAAAACTGTTTTTT. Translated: CAISRDSLSTNEKLFF.

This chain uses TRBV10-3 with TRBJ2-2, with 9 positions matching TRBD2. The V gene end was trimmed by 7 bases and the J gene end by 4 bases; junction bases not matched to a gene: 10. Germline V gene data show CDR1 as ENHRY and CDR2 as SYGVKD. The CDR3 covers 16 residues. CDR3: CAITPSERGVTGELFF. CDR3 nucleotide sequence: TGTGCCATCACCCCCTCGGAGCGGGGGGTCACCGGGGAGCTGTTTTTT.

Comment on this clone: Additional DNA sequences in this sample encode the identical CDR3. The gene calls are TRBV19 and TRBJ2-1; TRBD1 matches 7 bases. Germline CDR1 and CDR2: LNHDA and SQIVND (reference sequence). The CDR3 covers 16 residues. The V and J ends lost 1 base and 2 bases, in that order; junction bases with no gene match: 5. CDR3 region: CASSIVGQGAYNEQFF. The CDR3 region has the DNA TGTGCCAGTAGTATAGTCGGGCAGGGGGCCTACAATGAGCAGTTCTTC. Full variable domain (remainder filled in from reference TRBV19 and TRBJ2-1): DGGITQSPKYLFRKEGQNVTLSCEQNLNHDAMYWYRQDPGQGLRLIYYSQIVNDFQKGDIAEGYSVSREKKESFPLTVTSAQKNPTAFYLCASSIVGQGAYNEQFFGPGTRLTVL.

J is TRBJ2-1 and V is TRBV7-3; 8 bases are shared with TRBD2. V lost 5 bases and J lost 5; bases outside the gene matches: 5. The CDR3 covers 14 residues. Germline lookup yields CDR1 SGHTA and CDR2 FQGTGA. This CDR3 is CASSPRRGDNEQFF. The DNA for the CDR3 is TGTGCCAGCAGCCCCAGGCGGGGGGACAATGAGCAGTTCTTC. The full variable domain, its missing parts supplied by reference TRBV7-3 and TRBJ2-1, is GAGVSQTPSNKVTEKGKYVELRCDPISGHTALYWYRQSLGQGPEFLIYFQGTGAADDSGLPNDRFFAVRPEGSVSTLKIQRTERGDSAVYLCASSPRRGDNEQFFGPGTRLTVL.

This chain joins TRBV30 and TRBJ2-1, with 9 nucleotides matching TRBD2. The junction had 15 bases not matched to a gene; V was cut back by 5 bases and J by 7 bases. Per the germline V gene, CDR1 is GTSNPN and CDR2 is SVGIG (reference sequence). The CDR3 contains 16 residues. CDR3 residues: CAWGRLAESPRNEQFF. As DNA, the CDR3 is TGTGCCTGGGGGAGACTAGCGGAGTCGCCTCGGAATGAGCAGTTCTTC.

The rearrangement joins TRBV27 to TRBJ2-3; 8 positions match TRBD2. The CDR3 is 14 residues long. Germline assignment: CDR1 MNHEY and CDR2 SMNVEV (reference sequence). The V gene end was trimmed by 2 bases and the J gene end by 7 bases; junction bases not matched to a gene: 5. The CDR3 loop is CASSLTLAGHTQYF. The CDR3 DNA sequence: TGTGCCAGCAGTTTAACCCTAGCGGGCCATACGCAGTATTTT.

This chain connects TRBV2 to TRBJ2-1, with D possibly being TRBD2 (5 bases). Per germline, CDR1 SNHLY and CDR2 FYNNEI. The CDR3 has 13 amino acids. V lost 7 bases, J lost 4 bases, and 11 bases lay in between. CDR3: CASKTGSYNEQFF. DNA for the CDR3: TGTGCCAGCAAGACGGGATCTTACAATGAGCAGTTCTTC.

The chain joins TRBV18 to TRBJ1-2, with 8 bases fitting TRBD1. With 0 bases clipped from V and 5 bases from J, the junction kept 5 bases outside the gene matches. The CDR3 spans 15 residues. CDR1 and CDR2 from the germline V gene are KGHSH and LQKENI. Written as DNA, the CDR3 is TGTGCCAGCTCACCACCCCAGGACAGGGCTTATGGCTACACCTTC. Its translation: CASSPPQDRAYGYTF.

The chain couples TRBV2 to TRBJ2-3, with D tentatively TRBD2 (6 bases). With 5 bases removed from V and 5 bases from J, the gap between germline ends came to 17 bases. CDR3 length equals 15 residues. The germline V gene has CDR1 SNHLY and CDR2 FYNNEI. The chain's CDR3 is CASSRGLPSLDTQYF. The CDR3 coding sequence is TGTGCCAGCAGTAGGGGACTCCCCTCTTTAGATACGCAGTATTTT. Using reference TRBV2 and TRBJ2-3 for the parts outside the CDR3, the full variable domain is EPEVTQTPSHQVTQMGQEVILRCVPISNHLYFYWYRQILGQKVEFLVSFYNNEISEKSEIFDDQFSVERPDGSNFTLKIRSTKLEDSAMYFCASSRGLPSLDTQYFGPGTRLTVL.

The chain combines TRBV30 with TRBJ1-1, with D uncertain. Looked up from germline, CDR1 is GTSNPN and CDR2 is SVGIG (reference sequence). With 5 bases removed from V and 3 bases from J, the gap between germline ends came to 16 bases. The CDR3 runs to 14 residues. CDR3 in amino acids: CAWLRALRDTEAFF. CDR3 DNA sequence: TGTGCCTGGCTCCGGGCTCTGAGGGACACTGAAGCTTTCTTT. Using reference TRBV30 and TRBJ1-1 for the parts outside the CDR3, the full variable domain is SQTIHQWPATLVQPVGSPLSLECTVEGTSNPNLYWYRQAAGRGLQLLFYSVGIGQISSEVPQNLSASRPQDRQFILSSKKLLLSDSGFYLCAWLRALRDTEAFFGQGTRLTVV.

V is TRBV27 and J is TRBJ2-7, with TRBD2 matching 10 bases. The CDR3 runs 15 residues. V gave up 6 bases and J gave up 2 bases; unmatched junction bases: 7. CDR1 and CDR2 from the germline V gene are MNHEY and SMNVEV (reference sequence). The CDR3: CASSQRLAGAYEQYF. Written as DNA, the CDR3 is TGTGCCAGCAGCCAAAGACTAGCGGGCGCCTACGAGCAGTACTTC.

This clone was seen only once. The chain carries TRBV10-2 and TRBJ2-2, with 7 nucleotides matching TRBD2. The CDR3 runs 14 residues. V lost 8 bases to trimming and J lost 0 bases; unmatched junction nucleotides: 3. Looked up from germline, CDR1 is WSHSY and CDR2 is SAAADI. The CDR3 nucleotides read TGCGCCAGCCGGGGGGTGGCGAACACCGGGGAGCTGTTTTTT. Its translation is CASRGVANTGELFF.

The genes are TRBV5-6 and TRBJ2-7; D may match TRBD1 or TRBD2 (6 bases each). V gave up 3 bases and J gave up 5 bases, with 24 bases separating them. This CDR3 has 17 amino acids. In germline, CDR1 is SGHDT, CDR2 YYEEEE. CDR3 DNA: TGTGCCAGCAGCTGGGGGGCGGGGCGGCGAGGGTCACACGAGCAGTACTTC. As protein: CASSWGAGRRGSHEQYF.

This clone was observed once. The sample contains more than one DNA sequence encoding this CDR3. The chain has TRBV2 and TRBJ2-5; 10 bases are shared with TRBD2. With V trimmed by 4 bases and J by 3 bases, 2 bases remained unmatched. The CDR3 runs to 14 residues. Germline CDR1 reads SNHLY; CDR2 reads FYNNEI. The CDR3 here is CASSGTSGKETQYF. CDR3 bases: TGTGCCAGCAGTGGAACTAGCGGGAAAGAGACCCAGTACTTC. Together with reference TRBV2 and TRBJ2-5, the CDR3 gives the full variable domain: EPEVTQTPSHQVTQMGQEVILRCVPISNHLYFYWYRQILGQKVEFLVSFYNNEISEKSEIFDDQFSVERPDGSNFTLKIRSTKLEDSAMYFCASSGTSGKETQYFGPGTRLLVL.

As DNA, the CDR3 is TGTGCCAGCAGCCGTTTACAGGGGGCCGACGAGCAGTACTTC. It translates to CASSRLQGADEQYF. The gene calls are TRBV11-2 and TRBJ2-7; 9 bases match TRBD1. Germline-derived CDR1 and CDR2 are SGHAT and FQNNGV. The length of the CDR3 is 14 residues. The V gene end was trimmed by 5 bases and the J gene end by 5 bases; junction bases not matched to a gene: 7.

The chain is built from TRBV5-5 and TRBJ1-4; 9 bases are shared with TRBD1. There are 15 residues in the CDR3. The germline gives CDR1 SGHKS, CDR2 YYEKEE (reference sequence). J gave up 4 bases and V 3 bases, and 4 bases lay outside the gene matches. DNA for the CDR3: TGTGCCAGCAGCTATGCGGGACAGGGTAATGAAAAACTGTTTTTT. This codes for CASSYAGQGNEKLFF.